The present entry profiles one T cell receptor beta chain with its context. Its antigen is still unknown. In TCRdb, the RT-PCR reads were re-called with MiXCR into one record per CDR3 protein. The sample has 590,000 or so distinct CDR3 sequences, 12% to 15% seen once; the top ten hold 7.5% to 8%. The data are from a study of response to subunit inactivated influenza vaccine. Study-wide results and caveats: Few additional T cells are recruited per seasonal influenza vaccination, authors suggested.

The V end lost 1 base, the J end lost 7 bases, and 11 bases lay between the germline ends. The CDR3 is made up of 14 amino acids. CDR1 and CDR2 from the germline V gene are MDHEN and SYDVKM. This receptor was identified in a man between 50 and 59 years old who received an inactivated influenza vaccine. This chain joins TRBV28 and TRBJ1-5; a possible D gene is TRBD1 (5 bases). Here the sequenced sample was PBMCs from blood, taken about 14 days before vaccination. The CDR3 DNA reads as TGTGCCAGCAGTTTATATGGCAGGGTGCAGCCCCAGCATTTT. It codes for CASSLYGRVQPQHF.